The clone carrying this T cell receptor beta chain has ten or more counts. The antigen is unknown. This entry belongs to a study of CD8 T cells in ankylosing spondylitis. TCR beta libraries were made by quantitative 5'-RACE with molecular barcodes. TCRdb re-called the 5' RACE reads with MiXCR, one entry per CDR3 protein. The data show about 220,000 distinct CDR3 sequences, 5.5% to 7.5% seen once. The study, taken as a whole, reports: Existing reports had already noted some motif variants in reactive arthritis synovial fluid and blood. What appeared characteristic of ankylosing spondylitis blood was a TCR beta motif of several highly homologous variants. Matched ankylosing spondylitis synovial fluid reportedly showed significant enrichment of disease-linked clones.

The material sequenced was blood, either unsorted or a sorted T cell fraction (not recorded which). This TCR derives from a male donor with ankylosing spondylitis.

The CDR3 protein is CASSLAHEPYSNQPQHF. In DNA, the CDR3 is TGTGCCAGCAGCTTAGCGCACGAACCGTATAGCAATCAGCCCCAGCATTTT. The chain couples TRBV7-2 to TRBJ1-5; D remains ambiguous. Germline V gene sequence: CDR1 SGHTA, CDR2 FQGNSA. CDR3 length equals 17 residues. Trimming stripped 0 bases from V and 0 bases from J, with 12 bases between.